The 12 T cell receptor beta chains reported below all come from one sample, sequenced in a study of blood T cell repertoires in COVID-19 (dated by TCRdb to 2018 to 2021). The library came from the immunoSEQ multiplex PCR assay. TCRdb's version of the immuneACCESS table is confined to in-frame rearrangements and falls short of the full clone set. An unresolved V gene accounts for under half of the shortfall where checked; the remainder is of unknown origin. The sample data list 200,000 to 250,000 clones, and approximately 80% of these were observed just once. Roughly a tenth of the sample is taken by the ten largest. The source material was peripheral blood. The source is a man aged 50 to 60 with active or convalescent COVID-19.

The V and J genes are TRBV7-9 and TRBJ2-7; D is undetermined. The CDR3 is 13 residues long. Germline values: CDR1 SEHNR, CDR2 FQNEAQ (reference sequence). Trimming removed 6 bases at V and 0 bases at J, with 9 bases between. CDR3: CASSWAASYEQYF. In DNA, the CDR3 is TGTGCCAGCAGTTGGGCAGCCTCCTACGAGCAGTACTTC.

The chain has TRBV4-3 and TRBJ1-2, with 12 bases matching TRBD1. The length of the CDR3 is 16 residues. V shed 0 bases, J shed 6 bases, and the junction held 5 bases outside the gene matches. Germline V lookup: CDR1 LGHNA, CDR2 YSLEER. The CDR3 sequence is CASSQDWGQGANGYTF. Written as DNA, the CDR3 is TGCGCCAGCAGCCAAGATTGGGGACAGGGGGCGAATGGCTACACCTTC.

The chain links TRBV7-8 to TRBJ2-1; 12 bases fit TRBD2. V lost 3 bases and J lost 7; bases outside the gene matches: 7. The CDR3 has 16 amino acids. The V gene's germline CDR1 is SGHVS and CDR2 FQNEAQ. The CDR3 region is CASSFSSGRAHNEQFF. The CDR3 DNA is TGTGCCAGCAGCTTTTCTAGCGGGAGGGCCCATAATGAGCAGTTCTTC.

The J gene is TRBJ2-5, the V gene TRBV7-9; a weak D match, TRBD1 (6 bases). This CDR3 contains 14 residues. Germline V gives CDR1 SEHNR, CDR2 FQNEAQ (reference sequence). V was cut by 6 bases and J by 0 bases, with 11 bases left in between. CDR3: CASRAGTYQETQYF. CDR3 nucleotide sequence: TGTGCCAGCAGAGCCGGGACATACCAAGAGACCCAGTACTTC.

V is TRBV9 and J is TRBJ1-1; 11 bases map to TRBD1. CDR1 and CDR2 from the germline V gene are SGDLS and YYNGEE. The CDR3 is made up of 14 amino acids. Losses at the gene ends were 6 bases for V and 4 bases for J; bases not matched to a gene: 5. The CDR3 is CASTSGTGGTEAFF. In DNA form, the CDR3 reads TGTGCCAGCACCTCAGGGACAGGGGGCACTGAAGCTTTCTTT. Complete variable domain (other parts from reference TRBV9 and TRBJ1-1): DSGVTQTPKHLITATGQRVTLRCSPRSGDLSVYWYQQSLDQGLQFLIQYYNGEERAKGNILERFSAQQFPDLHSELNLSSLELGDSALYFCASTSGTGGTEAFFGQGTRLTVV.

The chain recombines TRBV27 with TRBJ2-1, with TRBD2 matching over 7 bases. Trimming at V came to 2 bases and at J to 8 bases, leaving 15 bases not matched to a gene. The CDR3 loop spans 17 amino acids. Germline CDR1 reads MNHEY; CDR2 reads SMNVEV (reference sequence). This chain's CDR3 is CASSLRDYLPGVHEQFF. Here the CDR3 DNA reads TGTGCCAGCAGTTTAAGGGACTACCTACCCGGGGTCCATGAGCAGTTCTTC.

This clone came up once. This chain joins TRBV5-4 and TRBJ2-4; D may be TRBD1 (6 bases). The V and J ends lost 3 bases and 2 bases respectively, with 12 bases between them. Germline-derived CDR1 and CDR2 are SGHNT and YYREEE (reference sequence). The CDR3 has 15 amino acids. CDR3 residues: CASSSDTGSKNIQYF. The CDR3 nucleotides are TGTGCCAGCAGCTCCGATACAGGGTCCAAAAACATTCAGTACTTC. Variable domain in full (rest from reference TRBV5-4 and TRBJ2-4): ETGVTQSPTHLIKTRGQQVTLRCSSQSGHNTVSWYQQALGQGPQFIFQYYREEENGRGNFPPRFSGLQFPNYSSELNVNALELDDSALYLCASSSDTGSKNIQYFGAGTRLSVL.

The J gene is TRBJ2-1, the V gene TRBV15, with 12 bases that match TRBD2. Germline loops: CDR1 LNHNV, CDR2 YYDKDF (reference sequence). This CDR3 contains 18 residues. J was trimmed by 0 bases and V by 1 base; bases with no gene match: 4. CDR3 in amino acids: CATSRGRLAGASYNEQFF. CDR3 DNA sequence: TGTGCCACCAGCAGAGGTCGACTAGCGGGAGCCTCCTACAATGAGCAGTTCTTC.

The CDR3 loop is CATSDSNYYGYSYNEQFF. For the CDR3, the DNA is TGTGCCACCAGTGACTCGAATTACTACGGTTACTCCTACAATGAGCAGTTCTTC. V and J are TRBV24-1 and TRBJ2-1; D not resolved. CDR3 length: 18 amino acids. V lost 4 bases, J lost 0 bases, and 18 bases lay in between. Germline-derived CDR1 and CDR2 are KGHDR and SFDVKD.

In this sample, this clone turned up once. The chain couples TRBV13 to TRBJ2-3, with D unclear. The ends were cut back, 6 bases at V and 8 bases at J, with 9 bases in the middle. Germline V gene lookup returns CDR1 PRHDT and CDR2 FYEKMQ (reference sequence). This CDR3 comprises 11 residues. CDR3 bases: TGTGCCAGCAGTCTTAGAGGTACGCAGTATTTT. Residues: CASSLRGTQYF.

V is TRBV4-1 and J is TRBJ1-3, with D tentatively TRBD1 (6 bases). The CDR3 length is 15 residues. The germline V gene has CDR1 MGHRA and CDR2 YSYEKL. Trimming cost V 0 bases and J 3 bases, with 9 bases left between them. The CDR3 DNA reads as TGCGCCAGCAGCCAAGAGGGGGCTGGTGGAAACACCATATATTTT. Its translation is CASSQEGAGGNTIYF.

This chain joins TRBV6-2 or TRBV6-3 and TRBJ1-2; D not certain. The V gene lost 0 bases and the J gene lost 2 bases, with 10 bases spanning the gap. This CDR3 spans 15 amino acids. Germline-derived CDR1 and CDR2 are MNHEY and SVGEGT. The CDR3 DNA follows: TGTGCCAGCAGTTACTCCCTACGGGTCAACTATGGCTACACCTTC. Translating gives CASSYSLRVNYGYTF.